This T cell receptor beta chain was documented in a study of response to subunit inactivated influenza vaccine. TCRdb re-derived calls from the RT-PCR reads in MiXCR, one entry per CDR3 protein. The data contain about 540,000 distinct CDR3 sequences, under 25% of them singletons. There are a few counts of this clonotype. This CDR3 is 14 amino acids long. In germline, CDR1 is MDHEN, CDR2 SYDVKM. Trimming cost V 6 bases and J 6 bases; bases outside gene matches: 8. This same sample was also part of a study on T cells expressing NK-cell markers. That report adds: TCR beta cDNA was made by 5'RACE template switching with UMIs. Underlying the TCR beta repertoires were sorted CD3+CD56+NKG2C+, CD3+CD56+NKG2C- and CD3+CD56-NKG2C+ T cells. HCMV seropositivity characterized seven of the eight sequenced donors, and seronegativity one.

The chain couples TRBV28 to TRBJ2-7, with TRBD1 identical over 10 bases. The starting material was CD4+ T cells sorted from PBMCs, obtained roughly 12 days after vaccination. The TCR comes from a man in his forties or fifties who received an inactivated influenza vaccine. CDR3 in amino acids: CASRTPGQGFEQYF. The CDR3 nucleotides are TGTGCCAGCAGGACACCGGGACAGGGGTTCGAGCAGTACTTC.